The sequence of this T cell receptor (beta chain) was determined in a study of OX40 agonist ivuxolimab in advanced cancers. Background on the whole study: The costimulatory receptor OX40 (CD134) was targeted by ivuxolimab, a fully human IgG2 agonistic monoclonal antibody. Prior anti-PD-1, anti-PD-L1 or anti-CTLA-4 therapy was permitted, and 30% to 45% of dose-escalation patients had received checkpoint inhibitors. The paper describes the monotherapy dose-escalation part (N ≈ 49 patients) of the phase I trial of ivuxolimab. The dose-escalation cohort was over 70% male with a mean age of approximately 60 years, ranging from roughly 20 to 80. Among the 50 to 55 dose-escalation patients, roughly 20 had hepatocellular carcinoma, 15 melanoma, 9 renal cell carcinoma and 9 head and neck cancer. Intravenous ivuxolimab was administered to patients every 2 weeks at six dose levels: 0.01, 0.1, 0.3, 1.5, 3 and 10 mg/kg. Peripheral TCRbeta sequencing was intended to test whether TCR sequence diversity was altered and clonal T-cell expansion was caused by ivuxolimab. Partial responses occurred in three dose-escalation patients, of whom one had hepatocellular carcinoma and two had cutaneous melanoma.

Note on this clone: Its antigen has not been determined. Nothing much larger sits one base from this clone, and base qualities are not available.

Overall study outcomes, separate from this receptor: Low levels of normalized T-cell clonal expansion were also seen in some nonresponding patients. After ivuxolimab, expanded clones were on average more numerous among CD8+ T cells than among CD4+ T cells. Clonal expansion of both CD4+ and CD8+ blood T cells was observed from baseline to week 6 at doses 0.1 to 3.0 mg/kg. The antigen specificity of the peripheral T cells that underwent clonal expansion was not determined. In the 0.1-3.0 mg/kg groups, partial responders were among the patients with the lowest normalized peripheral clonal expansion, particularly in CD8+ T cells.

Patients with autoimmune disease history or receiving systemic immunosuppression were excluded from the trial. Peripheral blood for TCR sequencing was collected from all dose cohorts at baseline, on cycle 4 day 1, and on cycle 7 day 1. The samples were taken from a phase I, first-in-human, multicenter, open-label dose-escalation trial of ivuxolimab. Adults with locally advanced or metastatic melanoma, renal cell, hepatocellular, or head and neck squamous cell carcinoma were enrolled in the trial. CD4+ and CD8+ T cells were sorted separately from peripheral blood before TCR sequencing. From the cysteine up to the phenylalanine, the CDR3 has a length of 14 residues. This entry keeps only the CDR3 DNA: 42 bases, framed from base 1. The germline V gene encodes CDR1 MNHEY and CDR2 SMNVEV (reference sequence). Genomic DNA was isolated from the sorted cells so that the TCRbeta CDR3 region could be sequenced. The immunoSEQ Assay was used to sequence the TCRbeta CDR3 regions. TCRdb retrieved this table from immuneACCESS and kept in-frame rearrangements only. Not all clones are present; in checked studies, unresolved V genes account for under half, and no reason is known for the remainder. Across this sample there are about 12,000 clones, with approximately 82% seen only once. The ten largest account for less than 55% of the sample.

This sample comprised CD4+ or CD8+ T cells sorted from blood, obtained in a trial of the OX40 agonist ivuxolimab. Recombination connected TRBV27 to TRBJ2-5; the D gene is perhaps TRBD2, from 6 matching bases. The J call may be wrong; the DNA end is better matched by TRBJ2-7. This TCR was recovered from an adult with an advanced solid tumor such as melanoma, head and neck, liver or kidney cancer. The nucleotides are TGTGCCAGCAGTTTTGGAGGGAGCTCCTACGAGCAGTACTTC. The encoded protein is CASSFGGSSYEQYF.